These 7 T cell receptor beta chains were sequenced from one sample in a study of T cells in Graves' hyperthyroidism and ophthalmopathy. Researchers amplified the TCR beta CDR3 regions from RNA transcripts. The TCR CDR3 was amplified in a first-round RT-PCR using the HTBI primer set. From the multiplex PCR reads, TCRdb called clonotypes with MiXCR, one entry per CDR3 protein. The sample shows approximately 420,000 distinct CDR3 sequences, approximately 15% of them seen only once. The source material was blood. The receptors were gathered from a woman aged 25 to 39 with Graves' hyperthyroidism.

The chain combines TRBV30 with TRBJ2-1; D not certain. There are 13 residues in the CDR3. Germline V gives CDR1 GTSNPN, CDR2 SVGIG (reference sequence). V lost 0 bases to trimming and J lost 6 bases, with 9 bases between them. In nucleotides, the CDR3 is TGTGCCTGGAGTGTACTGACTCCCAATGAGCAGTTCTTC. Residues: CAWSVLTPNEQFF.

This clonotype occurred many times. This chain joins TRBV12-3 or TRBV12-4 and TRBJ2-1; the match to TRBD2 covers 12 bases. V lost 5 bases and J lost 15; bases outside the gene matches: 11. The CDR3 runs 14 residues. CDR3 in DNA: TGTGCCAGCAGTAGGAGGACTAGCGGGGAGATGGGGTTCTTC. Translating gives CASSRRTSGEMGFF.

At least ten counts were recorded for this clonotype. The V call is TRBV27, the J call TRBJ2-1; D may be TRBD2 (5 bases). Germline CDR1 is MNHEY and CDR2 is SMNVEV (reference sequence). The CDR3 contains 14 residues. Trimming cost V 6 bases and J 1 base, with 10 bases left between them. CDR3 in DNA: TGTGCCAGCAGCGGACTGGGATCCTACAATGAGCAGTTCTTC. Its translation: CASSGLGSYNEQFF.

There are many counts of this clonotype. For the CDR3, the DNA is TGTGCCTGGAGCAGACAGGTTTTAAACACTGAAGCTTTCTTT. Translated: CAWSRQVLNTEAFF. The genes are TRBV30 and TRBJ1-1; tentative D call: TRBD1 (6 bases). The CDR3 loop spans 14 amino acids. Germline CDR1 and CDR2: GTSNPN and SVGIG (reference sequence). V was trimmed by 3 bases and J by 2 bases, leaving 13 bases between them. The full variable domain, in which reference TRBV30 and TRBJ1-1 provide the parts outside the CDR3, is SQTIHQWPATLVQPVGSPLSLECTVEGTSNPNLYWYRQAAGRGLQLLFYSVGIGQISSEVPQNLSASRPQDRQFILSSKKLLLSDSGFYLCAWSRQVLNTEAFFGQGTRLTVV.

This chain uses TRBV7-9 with TRBJ2-7; D perhaps matches TRBD1 (5 bases). Trimming took 5 bases from V and 1 from J, leaving 15 bases between them. Looked up from germline, CDR1 is SEHNR and CDR2 is FQNEAQ (reference sequence). The CDR3 loop spans 15 amino acids. The CDR3 DNA is TGTGCCAGCAGCCCTAAACTCAGGGTTTCCTACGAGCAGTACTTC. It is translated as CASSPKLRVSYEQYF. The full variable domain, with the rest looked up from reference TRBV7-9 and TRBJ2-7, is DTGVSQNPRHKITKRGQNVTFRCDPISEHNRLYWYRQTLGQGPEFLTYFQNEAQLEKSRLLSDRFSAERPKGSFSTLEIQRTEQGDSAMYLCASSPKLRVSYEQYFGPGTRLTVT.

This chain links TRBV24-1 with TRBJ1-2; D not certain. The V end lost 7 bases, the J end lost 7 bases, and 12 bases lay between the germline ends. The CDR3 length is 12 residues. CDR1 is KGHDR, CDR2 SFDVKD, per germline. CDR3 sequence (DNA): TGTGCCACCAGGTCAGAGGTTGGTGGCTACACCTTC. Its protein product is CATRSEVGGYTF.

This clonotype was recorded a few times. The V gene is TRBV5-1, the J gene TRBJ1-4; D is undetermined. Per germline, CDR1 SGHRS and CDR2 YFSETQ. Trimming pared 0 bases from V and 7 bases from J, leaving 7 bases between. The CDR3 length is 13 residues. CDR3 bases: TGCGCCAGCAGCTTGGGAAATGGTGAAAAACTGTTTTTT. Translated, it gives CASSLGNGEKLFF.